This T cell receptor (beta chain) was profiled in a study of T cell changes during pregnancy in multiple sclerosis. The CDR3 consists of 14 residues. Germline CDR1 and CDR2: SNHLY and FYNNEI. Trimming stripped 3 bases from V and 5 bases from J, with 13 bases between. Assay used: immunoSEQ multiplex PCR; TCRdb lists only in-frame clones, some missing. This sample has about 80,000 clones; roughly 93% occur once, and the top ten carry about 2.5%. This TCR was sampled from a female donor with multiple sclerosis, enrolled in a pregnancy study. This chain links TRBV2 with TRBJ2-5, with a possible D match to TRBD2 (7 bases). The specimen was peripheral blood, collected in the third trimester of pregnancy. In nucleotides, the CDR3 is TGTGCCAGCAGTGATGGGGGGGCCCGGGAGACCCAGTACTTC. It encodes CASSDGGARETQYF.